This passage covers 7 T cell receptor beta chains from one sample sequenced in a study of shared clonotypes between healthy human individuals. Sequenced by immunoSEQ multiplex PCR; TCRdb stores in-frame clones only, minus some. This sample has some 2.1 million clones; about 93% occur once, and the top ten carry roughly 1.7%. CD45RO-negative, CCR7-positively selected cells formed the naive CD8 fraction, excluding terminally differentiated effector memory CD45RA+ cells. The material sequenced was naive CD8+ T cells from PBMCs. Source of these receptors: a man aged 18 to 29 in good health. Some clones in this sample may be carry-over from other donors' samples.

V usage is TRBV27 and J usage is TRBJ2-3; D may be TRBD2 (6 bases). Per the germline V gene, CDR1 is MNHEY and CDR2 is SMNVEV (reference sequence). V lost 5 bases to trimming and J lost 0 bases, with 18 bases between them. CDR3 length equals 17 residues. CDR3 in amino acids: CASSQKWRELSTDTQYF. The CDR3 nucleotides read TGTGCCAGCAGTCAAAAGTGGCGGGAACTAAGCACAGATACGCAGTATTTT.

The genes are TRBV2 and TRBJ2-7; TRBD1 aligns across 7 bases. The germline V gene encodes CDR1 SNHLY and CDR2 FYNNEI. Trimming took 11 bases from V and 3 from J; bases not matched to a gene: 13. There are 14 residues in the CDR3. CDR3 protein: CAAALRDSLYEQYF. CDR3 sequence (DNA): TGTGCCGCGGCCCTAAGGGACAGCCTCTACGAGCAGTACTTC.

The genes are TRBV14 and TRBJ1-1; D unclear. Trimming removed 3 bases at V and 2 bases at J, with 10 bases between. CDR1 and CDR2 (germline): SGHDN, FVKESK. The CDR3 extends over 14 amino acids. The CDR3 protein is CASSHFIGNTEAFF. DNA of the CDR3: TGTGCCAGCAGCCATTTTATAGGAAACACTGAAGCTTTCTTT.

This sequence joins TRBV10-3 and TRBJ2-7; a possible D gene is TRBD2 (5 bases). This CDR3 has 13 residues. Germline V gene lookup returns CDR1 ENHRY and CDR2 SYGVKD. The germline V and J ends were trimmed by 7 bases and 0 bases, with 10 bases remaining between them. CDR3 protein: CAIKSGNSYEQYF. The CDR3 bases are TGTGCCATCAAGAGCGGAAACTCCTACGAGCAGTACTTC.

This chain uses TRBV19 with TRBJ2-2; D is possibly TRBD1 or TRBD2 (5 bases each). CDR3 length: 14 residues. The V end was cut by 5 bases, the J end by 3 bases, with 10 bases between. Germline values: CDR1 LNHDA, CDR2 SQIVND (reference sequence). CDR3 DNA sequence: TGTGCCAGTAGTTCGCAGGGACACACCGGGGAGCTGTTTTTT. Its protein is CASSSQGHTGELFF.

A note on this clone: Other DNA sequences of this sample code for an identical CDR3. V usage is TRBV19 and J usage is TRBJ2-7, with D maybe TRBD1 (6 bases). The V gene lost 3 bases and the J gene lost 1 base, with 7 bases spanning the gap. Germline V lookup: CDR1 LNHDA, CDR2 SQIVND (reference sequence). CDR3 length equals 13 residues. The CDR3 reads CASSMRGSYEQYF. DNA for the CDR3: TGTGCCAGTAGTATGAGGGGGTCCTACGAGCAGTACTTC.

This chain connects TRBV7-9 to TRBJ2-4, with D hard to call. Germline V gene sequence: CDR1 SEHNR, CDR2 FQNEAQ (reference sequence). Trimming pared 5 bases from V and 0 bases from J, leaving 17 bases between. There are 17 residues in the CDR3. CDR3 nucleotides: TGTGCCAGCAGCGGAGATTACGAGGAGCTAGCCAAAAACATTCAGTACTTC. Its protein is CASSGDYEELAKNIQYF. Drawing the rest from reference TRBV7-9 and TRBJ2-4, the complete variable domain is DTGVSQNPRHKITKRGQNVTFRCDPISEHNRLYWYRQTLGQGPEFLTYFQNEAQLEKSRLLSDRFSAERPKGSFSTLEIQRTEQGDSAMYLCASSGDYEELAKNIQYFGAGTRLSVL.